This T cell receptor (beta chain) originates from a study of human T cells and chemical hapten exposure. TCRdb itself ran the RACE reads through MiXCR, one entry per CDR3 protein. The repertoire includes some 90,000 distinct CDR3 sequences, approximately 11% of them detected once, and 1% to 1.2% sits in the top ten. Study-wide findings and caveats: TCRs exceeding 1 in 1000 frequency stayed unchanged with DPC sensitization.

Many counts were recorded for this clonotype. Antigen: not known. Noted time point: patch test 3, about 24 weeks after DPC sensitization. Noted treatment: therapeutic diphenylcyclopropenone sensitization with weekly scalp DPC. CDR1 and CDR2 (germline): MNHEY, SVGAGI. This CDR3 comprises 14 residues. The V end was cut by 0 bases, the J end by 8 bases, with 10 bases between. The chain combines TRBV6-5 with TRBJ1-4; D call uncertain. The TCR originated in a woman aged 30 to 39 with alopecia areata. Some clones in this sample may be carry-over from other donors' samples. The material was whole blood, obtained in connection with sensitization to the hapten diphenylcyclopropenone (DPC). The CDR3 here is CASSYSSGSEKLFF. The CDR3 DNA reads TGTGCCAGCAGTTACTCGTCGGGGTCCGAAAAACTGTTTTTT.